The T cell receptor (beta chain) described here comes from a study of shared clonotypes between healthy human individuals. V lost 2 bases, J lost 7 bases, and 11 bases lay in between. Germline CDR1 is MDHEN and CDR2 is SYDVKM. The CDR3 extends over 14 amino acids. Naivety among CD8 cells was defined by CD45RO negativity and positive CCR7 selection, thereby excluding terminally differentiated effector memory CD45RA+ cells. Assay used: immunoSEQ multiplex PCR; TCRdb lists only in-frame clones, some missing. The sample records some 600,000 clones, 95% to 97% being singletons. The sequencing input was naive CD8+ T cells sorted from blood. V and J are TRBV28 and TRBJ1-4; tentatively, D is TRBD1 (5 bases). The source of this sequence is a woman younger than 45 in good health. The CDR3 loop reads CASSLEGSGEKLFF. CDR3 nucleotide sequence: TGTGCCAGCAGTTTAGAGGGGTCGGGTGAAAAACTGTTTTTT. The entire variable domain, with the rest obtained from reference TRBV28 and TRBJ1-4, is as follows: DVKVTQSSRYLVKRTGEKVFLECVQDMDHENMFWYRQDPGLGLRLIYFSYDVKMKEKGDIPEGYSVSREKKERFSLILESASTNQTSMYLCASSLEGSGEKLFFGSGTQLSVL.